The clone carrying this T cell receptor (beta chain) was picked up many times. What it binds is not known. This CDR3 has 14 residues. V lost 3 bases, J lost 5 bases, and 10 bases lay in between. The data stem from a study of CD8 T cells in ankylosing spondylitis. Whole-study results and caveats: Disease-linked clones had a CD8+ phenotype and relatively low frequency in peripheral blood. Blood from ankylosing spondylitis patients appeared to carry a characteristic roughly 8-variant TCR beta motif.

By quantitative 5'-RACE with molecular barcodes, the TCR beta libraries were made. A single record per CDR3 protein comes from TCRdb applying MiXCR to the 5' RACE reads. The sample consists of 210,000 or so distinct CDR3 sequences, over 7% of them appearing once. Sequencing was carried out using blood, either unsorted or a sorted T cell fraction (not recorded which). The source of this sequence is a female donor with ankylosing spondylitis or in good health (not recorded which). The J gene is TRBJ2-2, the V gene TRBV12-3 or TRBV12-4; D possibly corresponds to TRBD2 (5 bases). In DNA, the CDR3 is TGTGCCAGCAGTTTGATAGCGCGTACCGGGGAGCTGTTTTTT. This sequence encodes CASSLIARTGELFF.